The 22 T cell receptor beta chains reported below all come from one sample, sequenced in a study of Ad26.COV2.S vaccination and SARS-CoV-2 variants. Data came from immunoSEQ multiplex PCR; TCRdb stores just in-frame clones and leaves some out. The sample lists approximately 420,000 clones, less than 90% occurring once. This sample's treatment: 15 to 20 received Ad26.COV2.S at low or high dose, single or two shots; 5 received placebo; per-sample allocation not given. Day 63 after the first vaccine or placebo injection was the time point for sampling. The sequencing here drew on peripheral blood, taken in a trial of Ad26.COV2.S vaccine versus placebo. These receptors all come from a person between 18 and 65 years old who received the Ad26.COV2.S COVID-19 vaccine or a placebo.

The genes are TRBV29-1 and TRBJ2-7, with 11 bases identical to TRBD2. V was pared by 4 bases and J by 5 bases, with 10 bases of the junction left unmatched. The CDR3 consists of 15 residues. Germline CDR1 SQVTM, CDR2 ANQGSEA. Written as DNA, the CDR3 is TGCAGCGTTGCCCCAAGACTAGCGGGGTGGAACGAGCAGTACTTC. Translating gives CSVAPRLAGWNEQYF.

This CDR3 reads CASSLEGYRETQYF. The CDR3 nucleotides are TGTGCCAGCAGCTTGGAAGGCTATAGGGAGACCCAGTACTTC. The chain couples TRBV5-4 to TRBJ2-5; no firm D call. Trimming removed 0 bases from V and 5 bases from J, with 11 bases in between. From germline, CDR1 is SGHNT and CDR2 YYREEE (reference sequence). The CDR3 extends over 14 amino acids.

J is TRBJ2-2 and V is TRBV2; no clear D. Trimming took 4 bases from V and 5 from J, leaving 8 bases between them. Germline V gene sequence: CDR1 SNHLY, CDR2 FYNNEI. The CDR3 consists of 13 residues. The CDR3: CASSVTMTGELFF. DNA for the CDR3: TGTGCCAGCAGTGTCACTATGACCGGGGAGCTGTTTTTT.

J is TRBJ2-7 and V is TRBV3-1 (or the pseudogene TRBV3-2), with TRBD2 matching 10 bases. Germline V gene data show CDR1 as LGHDT and CDR2 as YNNKEL (reference sequence). The V gene end was trimmed by 4 bases and the J gene end by 2 bases; junction bases not matched to a gene: 5. CDR3 length: 15 residues. The CDR3 loop is CASSLAGGLPYEQYF. The DNA of the CDR3 is TGTGCCAGCAGCCTAGCGGGGGGCCTCCCCTACGAGCAGTACTTC.

This clone is a singleton in its sample. CDR3 sequence: CASSIDVRNQPQHF. The CDR3 DNA follows: TGTGCCAGTAGTATAGATGTGAGGAATCAGCCCCAGCATTTT. V is TRBV19 and J is TRBJ1-5; D not certain. Germline V gene lookup returns CDR1 LNHDA and CDR2 SQIVND (reference sequence). This CDR3 has 14 amino acids. Trimming left V 0 bases short and J 4 bases short, with 7 bases between.

This chain joins TRBV6-5 and TRBJ1-1; D unclear. Germline loops: CDR1 MNHEY, CDR2 SVGAGI. Trimming shortened V by 8 bases and J by 4 bases, and 17 bases separated the two germline ends. The CDR3 loop spans 14 amino acids. The CDR3 is CASFTHNAGTEAFF. The CDR3 bases are TGTGCCAGCTTTACGCATAATGCCGGCACTGAAGCTTTCTTT.

The CDR3 nucleotides are TGTGCCAGCAGCTCCGAAAGTTCTATGAACACTGAAGCTTTCTTT. The encoded protein is CASSSESSMNTEAFF. The rearrangement joins TRBV7-2 to TRBJ1-1; no firm D call. The germline V gene encodes CDR1 SGHTA and CDR2 FQGNSA. Trimming removed 4 bases at V and 0 bases at J, with 12 bases between. The CDR3 extends over 15 amino acids.

This clone was recorded at least ten times. The CDR3 DNA sequence: TGTGCCAGCAGCCGCGGGGATAGCTCCTATAATTCACCCCTCCACTTT. Amino acid sequence: CASSRGDSSYNSPLHF. The V and J genes are TRBV14 and TRBJ1-6; no firm D call. This CDR3 spans 16 amino acids. The V end was cut by 4 bases, the J end by 0 bases, with 10 bases between. CDR1 and CDR2 (germline): SGHDN, FVKESK. Using reference TRBV14 and TRBJ1-6 for the parts outside the CDR3, the full variable domain is EAGVTQFPSHSVIEKGQTVTLRCDPISGHDNLYWYRRVMGKEIKFLLHFVKESKQDESGMPNNRFLAERTGGTYSTLKVQPAELEDSGVYFCASSRGDSSYNSPLHFGNGTRLTVT.

The rearrangement uses TRBV13 and TRBJ2-3; possible D gene TRBD2, 7 bases. Germline CDR1 reads PRHDT; CDR2 reads FYEKMQ (reference sequence). V dropped 3 bases and J dropped 2 bases, with 21 bases sitting between them. The CDR3 is 18 residues long. The CDR3 DNA sequence: TGTGCCAGCAGCTTTAAGGGGGGGACACTATACCTCACAGATACGCAGTATTTT. Translating gives CASSFKGGTLYLTDTQYF. Supplemented by reference TRBV13 and TRBJ2-3, the full variable domain reads AAGVIQSPRHLIKEKRETATLKCYPIPRHDTVYWYQQGPGQDPQFLISFYEKMQSDKGSIPDRFSAQQFSDYHSELNMSSLELGDSALYFCASSFKGGTLYLTDTQYFGPGTRLTVL.

The gene calls are TRBV24-1 and TRBJ1-2; D uncertain. CDR1 and CDR2 from the germline V gene are KGHDR and SFDVKD. V lost 4 bases and J lost 4, with 6 bases in between. The CDR3 is made up of 12 amino acids. This CDR3 reads CATSDDGYGYTF. CDR3 in DNA: TGTGCCACCAGTGACGACGGCTATGGCTACACCTTC.

This chain uses TRBV2 with TRBJ1-6; possible D gene TRBD1, 5 bases. Germline loops: CDR1 SNHLY, CDR2 FYNNEI. The CDR3 totals 14 residues. V was trimmed by 8 bases and J by 5 bases, leaving 13 bases between them. The CDR3 nucleotides are TGTGCCAGCGTGCGGACACAAAATAATTCACCCCTCCACTTT. It specifies CASVRTQNNSPLHF.

This sequence joins TRBV7-6 and TRBJ2-2, with no clear D. The CDR3 runs to 14 residues. CDR1 SGHVS and CDR2 FNYEAQ come from the germline V gene. V lost 1 base and J lost 3, with 6 bases in between. The CDR3 loop reads CASSLDGYTGELFF. CDR3 DNA: TGTGCCAGCAGCTTAGACGGCTACACCGGGGAGCTGTTTTTT.

The V and J genes are TRBV6-5 and TRBJ1-2, with D possibly being TRBD1 (5 bases). CDR1 MNHEY and CDR2 SVGAGI come from the germline V gene. Between the trimmed V and J ends, which lost 4 bases and 5 bases, there was a span of 14 bases. CDR3 size: 14 residues. CDR3 coding DNA: TGTGCCAGCAGTTTCTCAGACAGAGCTTATGGCTACACCTTC. Its protein is CASSFSDRAYGYTF.

The V call is TRBV3-1 (or the pseudogene TRBV3-2), the J call TRBJ2-5; 16 bases match TRBD2. In germline, CDR1 is LGHDT, CDR2 YNNKEL (reference sequence). CDR3 length equals 18 residues. V was pared by 0 bases and J by 6 bases, with 7 bases of the junction left unmatched. In DNA, the CDR3 is TGTGCCAGCAGCCAAGACCCGGGACTAGCGGGGGGGCCGAAGACCCAGTACTTC. Its translation is CASSQDPGLAGGPKTQYF.

The CDR3 coding sequence is TGTGCCAGCACTGGGACTAGCACAGATACGCAGTATTTT. Its translation is CASTGTSTDTQYF. The genes are TRBV6-5 and TRBJ2-3; TRBD2 is a possible D gene (6 bases). CDR3 size: 13 residues. Per the germline V gene, CDR1 is MNHEY and CDR2 is SVGAGI. V shed 7 bases and J shed 0 bases, with 8 bases lying between them.

The chain has TRBV6-5 and TRBJ1-4; 7 bases are shared with TRBD1. The CDR3 covers 15 residues. V lost 8 bases, J lost 8 bases, and 14 bases stayed unmatched. The germline V gene has CDR1 MNHEY and CDR2 SVGAGI. As DNA, the CDR3 is TGTGCCAGCCGTTTGAGACAGGGTGGTTCGGAAAAACTGTTTTTT. Its protein is CASRLRQGGSEKLFF.

V is TRBV19 and J is TRBJ1-3, with no clear D. Trimming removed 5 bases from V and 1 base from J, with 12 bases in between. From germline, CDR1 is LNHDA and CDR2 SQIVND (reference sequence). The CDR3 contains 15 residues. Written as DNA, the CDR3 is TGTGCCAGTAGTCTCCTGATCGGTTCTGGAAACACCATATATTTT. Translated: CASSLLIGSGNTIYF. The full variable domain, completed using reference TRBV19 and TRBJ1-3, is DGGITQSPKYLFRKEGQNVTLSCEQNLNHDAMYWYRQDPGQGLRLIYYSQIVNDFQKGDIAEGYSVSREKKESFPLTVTSAQKNPTAFYLCASSLLIGSGNTIYFGEGSWLTVV.

This chain links TRBV7-9 with TRBJ1-1; D gene unclear. Germline CDR1 SEHNR, CDR2 FQNEAQ (reference sequence). The CDR3 is 14 residues long. V lost 3 bases, J lost 10 bases, and 18 bases lay in between. This CDR3 is CASSFSGSLAGAFF. The DNA of the CDR3 is TGTGCCAGCAGCTTCTCAGGTTCTCTAGCGGGAGCTTTCTTT. The whole variable domain, remainder taken from reference TRBV7-9 and TRBJ1-1, is DTGVSQNPRHKITKRGQNVTFRCDPISEHNRLYWYRQTLGQGPEFLTYFQNEAQLEKSRLLSDRFSAERPKGSFSTLEIQRTEQGDSAMYLCASSFSGSLAGAFFGQGTRLTVV.

V is TRBV5-1 and J is TRBJ1-2; D is undetermined. The germline V and J ends were trimmed by 0 bases and 0 bases, with 12 bases remaining between them. The CDR3 spans 16 residues. Looked up from germline, CDR1 is SGHRS and CDR2 is YFSETQ. The CDR3 nucleotides read TGCGCCAGCAGCTTGGAGCCAGCCCACGCTAACTATGGCTACACCTTC. Translation: CASSLEPAHANYGYTF.

The sample holds a few counts of this clone. The chain recombines TRBV25-1 with TRBJ2-7; 10 bases align to TRBD1. This CDR3 comprises 16 residues. Germline V gene sequence: CDR1 MGHDK, CDR2 SYGVNS. The trim removed 5 bases at V and 2 bases at J, leaving 9 bases unmatched. The CDR3 is CASSNPGQGSAYEQYF. The CDR3 DNA reads TGTGCCAGCAGTAATCCGGGACAGGGGAGCGCCTACGAGCAGTACTTC.

This clone has a handful of counts. The V gene is TRBV7-8, the J gene TRBJ2-7; 8 bases align to TRBD1. The germline V gene encodes CDR1 SGHVS and CDR2 FQNEAQ. The V gene end was trimmed by 7 bases and the J gene end by 3 bases; junction bases not matched to a gene: 5. There are 13 residues in the CDR3. CDR3: CASTWTGSYEQYF. The CDR3 DNA reads as TGTGCCAGCACGTGGACAGGGAGCTACGAGCAGTACTTC.

V usage is TRBV30 and J usage is TRBJ1-2, with a tentative D call TRBD1 (5 bases). From germline, CDR1 is GTSNPN and CDR2 SVGIG (reference sequence). V was trimmed by 8 bases and J by 4 bases, leaving 8 bases between them. The CDR3 is 10 residues long. DNA for the CDR3: TGTGCCGGGGGGACCTATGGCTACACCTTC. Translation gives CAGGTYGYTF.